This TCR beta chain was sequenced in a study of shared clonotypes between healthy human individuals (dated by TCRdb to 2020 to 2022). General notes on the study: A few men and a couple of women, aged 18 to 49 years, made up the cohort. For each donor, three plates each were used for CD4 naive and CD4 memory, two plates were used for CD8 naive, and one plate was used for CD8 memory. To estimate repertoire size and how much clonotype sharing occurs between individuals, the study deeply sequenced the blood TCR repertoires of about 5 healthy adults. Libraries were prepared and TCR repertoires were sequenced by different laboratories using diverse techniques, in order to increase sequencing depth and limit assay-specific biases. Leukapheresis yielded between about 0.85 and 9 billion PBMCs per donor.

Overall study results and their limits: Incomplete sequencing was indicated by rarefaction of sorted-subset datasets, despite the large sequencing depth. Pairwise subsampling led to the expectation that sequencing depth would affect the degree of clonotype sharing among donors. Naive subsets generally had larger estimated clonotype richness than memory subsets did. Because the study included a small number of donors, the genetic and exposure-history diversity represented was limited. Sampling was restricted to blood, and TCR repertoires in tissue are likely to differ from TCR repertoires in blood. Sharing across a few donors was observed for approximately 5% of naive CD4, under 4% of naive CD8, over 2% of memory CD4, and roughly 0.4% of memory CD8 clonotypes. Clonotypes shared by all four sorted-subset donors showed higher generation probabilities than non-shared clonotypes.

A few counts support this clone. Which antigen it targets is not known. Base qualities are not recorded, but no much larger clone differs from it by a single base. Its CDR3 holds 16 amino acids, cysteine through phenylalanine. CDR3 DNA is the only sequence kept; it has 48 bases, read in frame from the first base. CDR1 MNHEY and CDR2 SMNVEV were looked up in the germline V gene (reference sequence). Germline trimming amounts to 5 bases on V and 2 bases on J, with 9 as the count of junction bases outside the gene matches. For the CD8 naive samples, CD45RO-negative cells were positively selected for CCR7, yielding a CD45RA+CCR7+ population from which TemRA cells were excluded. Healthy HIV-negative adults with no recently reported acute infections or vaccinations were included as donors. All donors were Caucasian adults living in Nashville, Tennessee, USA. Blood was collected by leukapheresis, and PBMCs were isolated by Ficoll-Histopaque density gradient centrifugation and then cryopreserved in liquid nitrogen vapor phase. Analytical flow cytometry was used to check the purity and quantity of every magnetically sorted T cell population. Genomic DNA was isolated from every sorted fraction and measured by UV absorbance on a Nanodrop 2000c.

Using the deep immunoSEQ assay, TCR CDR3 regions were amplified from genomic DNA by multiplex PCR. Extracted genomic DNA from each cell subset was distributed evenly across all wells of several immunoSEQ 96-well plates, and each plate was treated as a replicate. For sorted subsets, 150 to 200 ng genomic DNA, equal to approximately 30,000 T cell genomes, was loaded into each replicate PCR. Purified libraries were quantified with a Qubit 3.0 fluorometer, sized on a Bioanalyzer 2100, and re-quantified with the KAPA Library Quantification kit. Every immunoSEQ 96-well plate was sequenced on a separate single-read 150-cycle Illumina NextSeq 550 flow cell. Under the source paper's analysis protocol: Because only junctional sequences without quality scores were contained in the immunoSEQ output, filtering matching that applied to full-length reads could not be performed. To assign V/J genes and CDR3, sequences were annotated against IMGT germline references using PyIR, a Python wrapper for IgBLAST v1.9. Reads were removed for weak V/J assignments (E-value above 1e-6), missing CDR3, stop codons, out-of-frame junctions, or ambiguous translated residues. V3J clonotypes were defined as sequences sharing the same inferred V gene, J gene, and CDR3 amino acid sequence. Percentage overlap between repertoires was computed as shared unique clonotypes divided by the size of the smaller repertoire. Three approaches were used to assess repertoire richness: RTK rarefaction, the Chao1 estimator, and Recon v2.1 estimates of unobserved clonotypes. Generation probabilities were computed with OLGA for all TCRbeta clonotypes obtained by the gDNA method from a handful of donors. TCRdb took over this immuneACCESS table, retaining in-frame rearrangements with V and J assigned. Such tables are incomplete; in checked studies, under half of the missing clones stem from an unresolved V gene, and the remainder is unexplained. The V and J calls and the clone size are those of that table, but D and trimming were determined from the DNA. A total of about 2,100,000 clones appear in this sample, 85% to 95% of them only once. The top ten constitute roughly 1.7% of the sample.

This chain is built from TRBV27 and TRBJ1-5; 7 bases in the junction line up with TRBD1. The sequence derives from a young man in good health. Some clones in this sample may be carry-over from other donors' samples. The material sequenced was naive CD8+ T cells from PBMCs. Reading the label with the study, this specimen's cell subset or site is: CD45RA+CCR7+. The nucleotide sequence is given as TGTGCCAGCAGTCTGAATCGTGACAGGGGCAATCAGCCCCAGCATTTT. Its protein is CASSLNRDRGNQPQHF.